This TCR beta chain stems from a study of regulatory T cells in long-lasting Graves disease. Notes on the study in general: Sample size, which was small, may have reduced accuracy.

Time point meaning: persistent/refractory GD, antithyroid drugs over 5 years with positive TRAb. PBMC-extracted RNA yielded the TCR library. Construction of the TCR beta libraries employed iRepertoire HTBI primers in conjunction with Arm-PCR of CDR3 regions. TCRdb re-called the multiplex PCR reads with MiXCR, one entry per CDR3 protein. The data show about 420,000 distinct CDR3 sequences, 23% seen once. Trimming removed 5 bases from V and 3 bases from J, with 16 bases in between. The CDR3 sequence is 15 residues long. Germline-derived CDR1 and CDR2 are MNHEY and SMNVEV (reference sequence). In its sample, this clonotype was seen a few times. Its antigen remains unknown.

The chain joins TRBV27 to TRBJ2-5; TRBD1 might be the D (6 bases). This TCR was recovered from a female donor with Graves disease. Sample: peripheral blood mononuclear cells (PBMCs), taken when the disease was refractory, from a patient treated with antithyroid drugs. CDR3 region: CASSPNGGQKETQYF. The CDR3, as DNA: TGTGCCAGCAGTCCCAACGGTGGACAGAAAGAGACCCAGTACTTC.